Following are 11 T cell receptor beta chains from one sample sequenced in a study of blood T cell repertoires in COVID-19. Generated by immunoSEQ multiplex PCR, the TCRdb table keeps only in-frame clones and is missing some. The data hold about 210,000 clones, with just under 85% observed a single time. Source material: peripheral blood. These receptors all come from a woman in her forties or fifties with active or convalescent COVID-19.

V usage is TRBV19 and J usage is TRBJ1-3; unclear D gene. Trimming left V 1 base short and J 0 bases short, with 4 bases between. Germline values: CDR1 LNHDA, CDR2 SQIVND (reference sequence). The CDR3 runs to 14 residues. The CDR3 reads CASSIGGSGNTIYF. The DNA for the CDR3 is TGTGCCAGTAGTATAGGAGGCTCTGGAAACACCATATATTTT.

The chain joins TRBV7-6 to TRBJ1-2, with 8 bases fitting TRBD1. The CDR3 covers 15 residues. Germline V lookup: CDR1 SGHVS, CDR2 FNYEAQ. Trimming removed 5 bases from V and 7 bases from J; junction bases left unmatched: 12. CDR3 loop: CASSPVQGALGGYTF. The CDR3 DNA follows: TGTGCCAGCAGCCCGGTGCAGGGGGCGCTGGGTGGCTACACCTTC.

This chain joins TRBV5-4 and TRBJ2-5, with 9 bases aligning to TRBD2. Germline loops: CDR1 SGHNT, CDR2 YYREEE (reference sequence). The CDR3 spans 14 residues. V was clipped by 3 bases and J by 4 bases; unmatched bases: 4. This chain's CDR3 is CASSWKLAGETQYF. CDR3 nucleotides: TGTGCCAGCAGCTGGAAACTAGCGGGAGAGACCCAGTACTTC.

V and J are TRBV4-1 and TRBJ1-4; weak D call: TRBD1 (5 bases). Germline CDR1 is MGHRA and CDR2 is YSYEKL. Deletions cut 2 bases from V and 8 bases from J, with 9 bases between. CDR3 length equals 13 residues. CDR3 in amino acids: CASSQFREEKLFF. The DNA for the CDR3 is TGCGCCAGCAGCCAATTCAGGGAAGAAAAACTGTTTTTT.

This clone was seen a single time. The chain combines TRBV9 with TRBJ2-1; 9 nucleotides match TRBD2. The CDR3 covers 15 residues. V trimming: 3 bases; J trimming: 4 bases; junction bases outside the gene matches: 5. From germline, CDR1 is SGDLS and CDR2 YYNGEE. The chain's CDR3 is CASSALAGRYNEQFF. CDR3 coding DNA: TGTGCCAGCAGCGCCCTAGCGGGAAGATACAATGAGCAGTTCTTC.

This clone was seen only once. The rearrangement uses TRBV29-1 and TRBJ1-1; 10 bases align to TRBD1. Germline trimming cut 7 bases from V and 6 bases from J; bases unmatched to any gene: 5. CDR3 length: 12 residues. Germline CDR1 is SQVTM and CDR2 is ANQGSEA. For the CDR3, the DNA is TGCAGCGCCCCTGGACAGGGGGCTGAAGCTTTCTTT. It translates to CSAPGQGAEAFF. The whole variable domain, remainder taken from reference TRBV29-1 and TRBJ1-1, is SAVISQKPSRDICQRGTSLTIQCQVDSQVTMMFWYRQQPGQSLTLIATANQGSEATYESGFVIDKFPISRPNLTFSTLTVSNMSPEDSSIYLCSAPGQGAEAFFGQGTRLTVV.

The CDR3: CASSLLAGGTHNEQFF. The CDR3 DNA reads as TGCGCCAGCAGCCTCTTAGCGGGAGGGACCCACAATGAGCAGTTCTTC. The chain recombines TRBV5-1 with TRBJ2-1; TRBD2 agrees at 11 bases. The V gene end was trimmed by 4 bases and the J gene end by 5 bases; junction bases not matched to a gene: 8. Germline V CDR1 and CDR2: SGHRS, YFSETQ. This CDR3 contains 16 residues.

This chain uses TRBV5-4 with TRBJ2-3, with 9 bases identical to TRBD2. The CDR3 runs 17 residues. CDR1 and CDR2 (germline): SGHNT, YYREEE (reference sequence). Unmatched junction bases numbered 15, after V lost 3 bases and J lost 7 bases. The CDR3, as DNA: TGTGCCAGCAGCTCGGGGGCCCAGCGGGGGGTTGGTAATACGCAGTATTTT. Its translation is CASSSGAQRGVGNTQYF.

The chain links TRBV6-5 to TRBJ1-6; 8 positions match TRBD1. V shed 10 bases, J shed 9 bases, and the junction held 14 bases outside the gene matches. The CDR3 spans 15 residues. From germline, CDR1 is MNHEY and CDR2 SVGAGI. In DNA form, the CDR3 reads TGTGCCACTGCTCCTGGACAGGGAGGCCTTTCACCCCTCCACTTT. Amino acids: CATAPGQGGLSPLHF.

The chain is built from TRBV18 and TRBJ2-6, with D possibly matching TRBD1 (6 bases). Between the trimmed V and J ends, which lost 3 bases and 2 bases, there was a span of 20 bases. From germline, CDR1 is KGHSH and CDR2 LQKENI. The CDR3 length is 19 residues. CDR3 residues: CASSPLTGTSFAGANVLTF. CDR3 coding DNA: TGTGCCAGCTCACCGCTTACCGGGACATCATTCGCTGGGGCCAACGTCCTGACTTTC.

This clone was detected only once. The chain recombines TRBV6-1 with TRBJ1-4, with TRBD1 identical over 8 bases. Germline loops: CDR1 MNHNS, CDR2 SASEGT. The CDR3 is made up of 18 amino acids. With 2 bases clipped from V and 0 bases from J, the junction kept 8 bases outside the gene matches. CDR3 loop: CASSELETGVATNEKLFF. The DNA for the CDR3 is TGTGCCAGCAGTGAATTGGAGACAGGGGTTGCAACTAATGAAAAACTGTTTTTT.